The TCR beta chain under discussion was sequenced for a study of T cells in Graves' hyperthyroidism and ophthalmopathy. The sample holds a few counts of this clonotype. RNA transcripts served as the template for amplifying TCR beta CDR3 regions. With the HTBI primer set, the TCR CDR3 went through a first round of RT-PCR. TCRdb re-derived calls from the multiplex PCR reads in MiXCR, one entry per CDR3 protein. The sample holds around 600,000 distinct CDR3 sequences, about 14% seen once. The V end was cut by 2 bases, the J end by 9 bases, with 17 bases between. The germline CDR1 and CDR2 sequences are MDHEN and SYDVKM. The CDR3 has 14 amino acids. It was uncontrolled infection, other autoimmune disease, pregnancy or lactation that excluded patients.

The sequence came from a woman aged 18 to 35 with Graves' ophthalmopathy. The sequenced material came from blood. The chain combines TRBV28 with TRBJ2-7; D unresolved. CDR3 DNA: TGTGCCAGCAGTTTACCCCTGGACCCTTTAGGGCAGTACTTC. Protein sequence: CASSLPLDPLGQYF.